This T cell receptor beta chain was captured in a study of T cell repertoires in cytomegalovirus infection. This clonotype has only a few counts. As yet, its antigen is unknown. TCRdb passed the reads through MiXCR, listing each CDR3 protein once. The table shows around 430,000 distinct CDR3 sequences, with roughly 42% occurring only once. Overall study results and limits: Dominant in the ex vivo response were TCR beta clonotypes restricted by HLA-C and specific for CMV.

The CDR3 contains 14 residues. In germline, CDR1 is SGHTA, CDR2 FQGNSA. Trimming removed 5 bases at V and 6 bases at J, with 13 bases between. Sequences were derived from cultured PBMCs, sampled from culture after CMV antigen stimulation. This sequence originates from a human donor in good health (CMV status not recorded). Some clones in this sample may be carry-over from other donors' samples. The chain couples TRBV7-2 to TRBJ2-2, with TRBD2 as a possible D gene (6 bases). CDR3: CASSLWRESGELFF. In DNA form, the CDR3 reads TGTGCCAGCAGCCTCTGGCGGGAATCCGGGGAGCTGTTTTTT.